This T cell receptor (beta chain) was documented in a study of T cell changes during pregnancy in multiple sclerosis. Profiling relied on immunoSEQ multiplex PCR, and the TCRdb table lists in-frame clones only, not all of them. The sample holds about 35,000 clones, 85% to 95% seen once. J was trimmed by 7 bases and V by 4 bases; bases with no gene match: 6. CDR3 length: 14 amino acids. Germline loops: CDR1 SEHNR, CDR2 FQNEAQ (reference sequence). The clonotype originates from a female donor with multiple sclerosis, enrolled in a pregnancy study. The specimen was CD4+ T cells from peripheral blood mononuclear cells, collected in the second trimester of pregnancy. The chain is built from TRBV7-9 and TRBJ1-4; 7 bases fit TRBD1. Written as DNA, the CDR3 is TGTGCCAGCAGCTCACAGGGGAGCGGTGAAAAACTGTTTTTT. It codes for CASSSQGSGEKLFF.